This T cell receptor (beta chain) was profiled in a study of blood T cell repertoires in COVID-19. As for the study in general: Material from acute and convalescent COVID-19 was sourced from the United States, Italy and Spain. PBMCs, B-cell-depleted T cells, or T cells provided the cDNA or gDNA that made up the material.

Which cohort a participant joined came from the clinical history participants gave. The assay was immunoSEQ multiplex PCR, and TCRdb's table has in-frame clones only and misses some. This sample has roughly 400,000 clones, with more than 75% found just once. The receptor was isolated from a woman in her fifties or sixties who had recovered from COVID-19. Sequenced input: PBMCs or T cells enriched from blood (not recorded which).

CDR3 DNA sequence: TGTGCCAGCAGTGAAGCCCCTACGCTCTATGGCTACACCTTC. It is translated as CASSEAPTLYGYTF. The rearrangement joins TRBV2 to TRBJ1-2, with D uncertain. Germline loops: CDR1 SNHLY, CDR2 FYNNEI. V gave up 0 bases and J gave up 4 bases, with 9 bases separating them. The CDR3 is 14 residues long.